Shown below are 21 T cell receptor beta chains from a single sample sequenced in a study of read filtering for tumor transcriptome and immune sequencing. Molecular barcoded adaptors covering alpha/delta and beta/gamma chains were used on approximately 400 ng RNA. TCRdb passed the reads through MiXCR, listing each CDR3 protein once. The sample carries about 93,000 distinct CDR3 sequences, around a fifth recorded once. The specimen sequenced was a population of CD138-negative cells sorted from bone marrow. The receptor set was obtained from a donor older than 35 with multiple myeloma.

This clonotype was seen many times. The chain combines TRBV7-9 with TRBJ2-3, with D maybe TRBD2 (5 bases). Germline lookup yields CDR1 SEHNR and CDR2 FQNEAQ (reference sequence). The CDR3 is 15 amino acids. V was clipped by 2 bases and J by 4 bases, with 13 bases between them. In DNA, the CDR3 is TGTGCCAGCAGCTTATCAGCGGATGGCGCAGATACGCAGTATTTT. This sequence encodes CASSLSADGADTQYF.

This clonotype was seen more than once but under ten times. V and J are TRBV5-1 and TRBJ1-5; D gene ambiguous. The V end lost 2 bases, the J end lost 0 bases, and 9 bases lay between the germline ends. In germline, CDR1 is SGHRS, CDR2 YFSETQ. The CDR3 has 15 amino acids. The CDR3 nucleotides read TGCGCCAGCAGCTTTGACGGAATTAGCAATCAGCCCCAGCATTTT. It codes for CASSFDGISNQPQHF. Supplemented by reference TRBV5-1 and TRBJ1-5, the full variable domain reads KAGVTQTPRYLIKTRGQQVTLSCSPISGHRSVSWYQQTPGQGLQFLFEYFSETQRNKGNFPGRFSGRQFSNSRSEMNVSTLELGDSALYLCASSFDGISNQPQHFGDGTRLSIL.

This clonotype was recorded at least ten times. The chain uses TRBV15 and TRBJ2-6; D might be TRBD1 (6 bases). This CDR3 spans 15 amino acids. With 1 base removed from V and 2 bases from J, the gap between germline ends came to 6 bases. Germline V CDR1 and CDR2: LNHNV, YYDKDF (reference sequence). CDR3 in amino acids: CATSRAGAGANVLTF. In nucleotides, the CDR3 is TGTGCCACCAGCAGAGCAGGGGCTGGGGCCAACGTCCTGACTTTC.

CDR3 nucleotides: TGTGCCAGCAGCCTGTCTCCCGGCACCACTGAAGCTTTCTTT. This sequence encodes CASSLSPGTTEAFF. The genes are TRBV7-2 and TRBJ1-1; D gene ambiguous. V was clipped by 5 bases and J by 4 bases, with 14 bases between them. Looked up from germline, CDR1 is SGHTA and CDR2 is FQGNSA. CDR3 size: 14 residues.

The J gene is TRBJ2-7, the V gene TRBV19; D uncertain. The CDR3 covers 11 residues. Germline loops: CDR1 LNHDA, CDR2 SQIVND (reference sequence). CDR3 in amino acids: CPVGNSHEQYF. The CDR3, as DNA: TGTCCAGTGGGCAATTCCCACGAGCAGTACTTC.

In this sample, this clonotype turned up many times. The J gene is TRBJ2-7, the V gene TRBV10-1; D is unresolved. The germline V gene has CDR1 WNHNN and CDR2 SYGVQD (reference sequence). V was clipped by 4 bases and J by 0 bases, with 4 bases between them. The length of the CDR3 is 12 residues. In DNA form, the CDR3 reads TGCGCCAGCAGTGGAAGCTCCTACGAGCAGTACTTC. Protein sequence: CASSGSSYEQYF.

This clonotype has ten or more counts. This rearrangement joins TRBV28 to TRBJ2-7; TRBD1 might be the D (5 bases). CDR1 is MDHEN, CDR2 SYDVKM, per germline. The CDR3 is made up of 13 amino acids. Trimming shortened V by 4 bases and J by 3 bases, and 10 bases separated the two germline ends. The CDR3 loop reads CASSWHQGYEQYF. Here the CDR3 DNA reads TGTGCCAGCAGTTGGCATCAGGGCTACGAGCAGTACTTC.

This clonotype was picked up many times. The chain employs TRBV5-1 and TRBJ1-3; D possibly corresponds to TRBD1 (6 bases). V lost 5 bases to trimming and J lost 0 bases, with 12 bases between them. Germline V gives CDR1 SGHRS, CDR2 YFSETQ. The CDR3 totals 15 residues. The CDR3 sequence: CASSSAGVSGNTIYF. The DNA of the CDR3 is TGCGCCAGCAGTTCGGCAGGGGTCTCTGGAAACACCATATATTTT. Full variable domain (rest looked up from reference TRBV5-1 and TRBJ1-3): KAGVTQTPRYLIKTRGQQVTLSCSPISGHRSVSWYQQTPGQGLQFLFEYFSETQRNKGNFPGRFSGRQFSNSRSEMNVSTLELGDSALYLCASSSAGVSGNTIYFGEGSWLTVV.

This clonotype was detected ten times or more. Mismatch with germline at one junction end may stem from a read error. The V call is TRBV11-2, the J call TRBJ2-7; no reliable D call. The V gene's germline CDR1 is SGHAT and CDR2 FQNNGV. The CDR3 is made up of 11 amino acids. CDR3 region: CASSFSSEQYF. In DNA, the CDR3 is TGTGCCAGCAGCTTTTCCTCCGAGCAGTACTTC.

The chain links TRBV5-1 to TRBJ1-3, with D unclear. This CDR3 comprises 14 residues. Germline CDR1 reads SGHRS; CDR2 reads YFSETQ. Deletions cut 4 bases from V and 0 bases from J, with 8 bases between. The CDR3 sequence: CASSPGSSGNTIYF. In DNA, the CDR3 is TGCGCCAGCAGCCCAGGCAGCTCTGGAAACACCATATATTTT. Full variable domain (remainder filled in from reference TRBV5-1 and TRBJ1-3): KAGVTQTPRYLIKTRGQQVTLSCSPISGHRSVSWYQQTPGQGLQFLFEYFSETQRNKGNFPGRFSGRQFSNSRSEMNVSTLELGDSALYLCASSPGSSGNTIYFGEGSWLTVV.

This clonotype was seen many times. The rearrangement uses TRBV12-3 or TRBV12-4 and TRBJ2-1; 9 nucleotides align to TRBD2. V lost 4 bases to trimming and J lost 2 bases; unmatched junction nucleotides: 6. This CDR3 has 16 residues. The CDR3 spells CASSSIAGETYNEQFF. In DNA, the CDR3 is TGTGCCAGCAGTTCCATAGCGGGGGAAACCTACAATGAGCAGTTCTTC.

The CDR3 loop reads CASAQADGSYGYTF. DNA of the CDR3: TGTGCCAGCGCGCAGGCCGACGGAAGCTATGGCTACACCTTC. This rearrangement joins TRBV7-9 to TRBJ1-2, with unresolved D. The CDR3 has 14 amino acids. The germline V and J ends were trimmed by 8 bases and 4 bases, with 17 bases remaining between them. Germline V gene lookup returns CDR1 SEHNR and CDR2 FQNEAQ (reference sequence). The full variable domain, its missing parts supplied by reference TRBV7-9 and TRBJ1-2, is DTGVSQNPRHKITKRGQNVTFRCDPISEHNRLYWYRQTLGQGPEFLTYFQNEAQLEKSRLLSDRFSAERPKGSFSTLEIQRTEQGDSAMYLCASAQADGSYGYTFGSGTRLTVV.

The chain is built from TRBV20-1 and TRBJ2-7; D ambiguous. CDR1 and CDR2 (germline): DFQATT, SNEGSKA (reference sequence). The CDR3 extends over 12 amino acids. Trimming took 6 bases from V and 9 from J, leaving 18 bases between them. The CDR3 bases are TGCAGTGCCCCCGTAGGGAAGCAAGTGCAGTACTTC. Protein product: CSAPVGKQVQYF.

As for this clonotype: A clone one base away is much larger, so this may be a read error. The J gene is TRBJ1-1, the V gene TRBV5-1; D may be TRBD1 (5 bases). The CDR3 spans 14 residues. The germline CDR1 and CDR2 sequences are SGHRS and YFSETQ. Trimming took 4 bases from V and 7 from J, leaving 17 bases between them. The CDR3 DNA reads TGCGCCAGCAGCAGGGGTCCAGGGACGCATGAAGCTTTCTTT. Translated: CASSRGPGTHEAFF.

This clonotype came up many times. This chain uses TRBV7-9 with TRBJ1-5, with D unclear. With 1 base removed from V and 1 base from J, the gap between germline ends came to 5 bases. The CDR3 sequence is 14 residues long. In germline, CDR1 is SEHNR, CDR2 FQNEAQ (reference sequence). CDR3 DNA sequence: TGTGCCAGCAGCTTAGTAAGGAGCAATCAGCCCCAGCATTTT. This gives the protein CASSLVRSNQPQHF.

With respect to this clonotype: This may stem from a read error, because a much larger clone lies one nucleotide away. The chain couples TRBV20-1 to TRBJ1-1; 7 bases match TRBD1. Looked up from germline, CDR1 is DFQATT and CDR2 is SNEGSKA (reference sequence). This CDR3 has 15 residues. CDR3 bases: TGCAGTGCTAAAGACAGACAGGGTGTCGACACTGGAGCTTTCTTT. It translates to CSAKDRQGVDTGAFF.

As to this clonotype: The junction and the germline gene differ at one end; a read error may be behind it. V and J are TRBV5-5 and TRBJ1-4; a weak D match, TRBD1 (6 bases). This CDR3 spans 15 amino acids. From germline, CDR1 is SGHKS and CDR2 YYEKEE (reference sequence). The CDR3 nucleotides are TGTGCTAGCAGCGCGAATTTTGGGGGACAAGGAAAACTGTTTTTT. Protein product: CASSANFGGQGKLFF.

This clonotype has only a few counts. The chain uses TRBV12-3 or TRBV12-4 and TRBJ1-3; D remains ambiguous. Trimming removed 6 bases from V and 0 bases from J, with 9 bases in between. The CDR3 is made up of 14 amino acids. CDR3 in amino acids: CASSRTISGNTIYF. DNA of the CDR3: TGTGCCAGCAGCCGGACCATCTCTGGAAACACCATATATTTT.

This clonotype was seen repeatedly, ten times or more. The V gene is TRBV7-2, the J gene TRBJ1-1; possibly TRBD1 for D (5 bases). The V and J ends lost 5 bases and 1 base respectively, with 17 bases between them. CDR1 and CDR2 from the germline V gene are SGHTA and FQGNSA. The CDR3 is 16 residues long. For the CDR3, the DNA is TGTGCCAGCAGCAAGGAGGGGACTCGGGCGAACACTGAAGCTTTCTTT. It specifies CASSKEGTRANTEAFF.

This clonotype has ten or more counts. DNA for the CDR3: TGTGCCACCAGTGCCACAGGGGGCATACCCGATACGCAGTATTTT. This sequence encodes CATSATGGIPDTQYF. The chain links TRBV24-1 to TRBJ2-3; 9 positions match TRBD1. With V trimmed by 5 bases and J by 6 bases, 8 bases remained unmatched. CDR1 is KGHDR, CDR2 SFDVKD, per germline. This CDR3 has 15 amino acids.

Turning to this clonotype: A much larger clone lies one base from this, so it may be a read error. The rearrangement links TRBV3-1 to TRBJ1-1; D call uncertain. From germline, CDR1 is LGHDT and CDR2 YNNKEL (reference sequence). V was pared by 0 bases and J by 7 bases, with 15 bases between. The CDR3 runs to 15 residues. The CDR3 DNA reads TGTGCCAGCAGCCAAGATTCTCGGGGAATCATTGAAGCTTTCTTT. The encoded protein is CASSQDSRGIIEAFF.